Shown below are 23 T cell receptor beta chains from a single sample sequenced in a study of Graves' ophthalmopathy and Graves' hyperthyroidism. The sequenced template was RNA, covering the TCR beta CDR3 region. The library came from an HTBI-primed first-round RT-PCR and a second-round multiplex PCR. TCRdb re-called the multiplex PCR reads through MiXCR, storing one row per CDR3 protein. The sample consists of a few hundred thousand distinct CDR3 sequences, 39% of them appearing once. What was sequenced was peripheral blood or thyroid tissue (not recorded which). These receptors all stem from an adult man with Graves' hyperthyroidism.

The chain recombines TRBV29-1 with TRBJ1-6, with D tentatively TRBD1 (5 bases). Germline CDR1 reads SQVTM; CDR2 reads ANQGSEA. The germline V and J ends were trimmed by 8 bases and 5 bases, with 10 bases remaining between them. CDR3 length: 12 residues. CDR3 protein: CSLGTDNSPLHF. CDR3 DNA sequence: TGCAGCTTAGGGACCGATAATTCACCCCTCCACTTT.

This clonotype was seen at least ten times. The chain recombines TRBV15 with TRBJ2-7; 8 nucleotides line up with TRBD2. Germline V gene lookup returns CDR1 LNHNV and CDR2 YYDKDF (reference sequence). V lost 3 bases to trimming and J lost 2 bases; unmatched junction nucleotides: 9. The CDR3 consists of 16 residues. The CDR3 sequence: CATSRDKAGGAYEQYF. The CDR3 DNA follows: TGTGCCACCAGCAGGGACAAGGCGGGAGGAGCCTACGAGCAGTACTTC.

This clonotype has at least ten counts. In DNA, the CDR3 is TGCGCCAGCAGTGAGGCTACAGCGTACGAGCAGTACTTC. This encodes CASSEATAYEQYF. This chain uses TRBV10-2 with TRBJ2-7; D gene unclear. V lost 2 bases and J 4 bases, leaving 9 bases between the germline ends. Germline lookup yields CDR1 WSHSY and CDR2 SAAADI. The CDR3 is 13 amino acids.

In its sample, this clonotype was seen a few times. This rearrangement joins TRBV20-1 to TRBJ1-1; D gene unclear. Germline V gene lookup returns CDR1 DFQATT and CDR2 SNEGSKA (reference sequence). Trimming took off 1 base at V and 1 base at J, with 10 bases between the two ends. The CDR3 is made up of 14 amino acids. CDR3 amino acids: CSARGTTENTEAFF. The CDR3 DNA is TGCAGTGCTAGAGGAACCACGGAGAACACTGAAGCTTTCTTT.

This clonotype was seen repeatedly, ten times or more. J is TRBJ2-5 and V is TRBV6-5, with D hard to call. Per the germline V gene, CDR1 is MNHEY and CDR2 is SVGAGI. CDR3 size: 14 residues. V shed 4 bases and J shed 5 bases, with 14 bases lying between them. The CDR3 protein is CASSLLGIGETQYF. In DNA, the CDR3 is TGTGCCAGCAGTTTGCTAGGAATTGGGGAGACCCAGTACTTC.

About this clonotype itself: This clone may be a read error of a much larger clone one base away. The chain joins TRBV19 to TRBJ1-1; D is unresolved. The CDR3 has 13 amino acids. Deletions cut 5 bases from V and 2 bases from J, with 9 bases between. CDR1 LNHDA and CDR2 SQIVND come from the germline V gene (reference sequence). CDR3 nucleotides: TGTGCCAGTAGTTGGTACAGCAACACTGAAGCTTTCTTT. It translates to CASSWYSNTEAFF.

This clonotype was picked up many times. J is TRBJ1-3 and V is TRBV6-5; D is perhaps TRBD1 (5 bases). In germline, CDR1 is MNHEY, CDR2 SVGAGI. The CDR3 has 15 residues. The V gene lost 7 bases and the J gene lost 2 bases, with 15 bases spanning the gap. The CDR3 spells CASTLTVSPGNTIYF. CDR3 nucleotides: TGTGCCAGCACCCTGACAGTCAGCCCTGGAAACACCATATATTTT.

This sequence joins TRBV11-2 and TRBJ2-3; D gene unclear. Germline loops: CDR1 SGHAT, CDR2 FQNNGV. This CDR3 contains 13 residues. With 7 bases removed from V and 5 bases from J, the gap between germline ends came to 13 bases. The CDR3 loop is CASTLRVGDTQYF. DNA for the CDR3: TGTGCCAGCACTCTAAGGGTGGGAGATACGCAGTATTTT.

The chain is built from TRBV7-9 and TRBJ2-6; D is unresolved. The germline V gene has CDR1 SEHNR and CDR2 FQNEAQ (reference sequence). The CDR3 runs 17 residues. V lost 3 bases to trimming and J lost 0 bases, with 12 bases between them. The CDR3 DNA is TGTGCCAGCAGCTTGCCGGTAGGCGGCTCTGGGGCCAACGTCCTGACTTTC. Amino acids: CASSLPVGGSGANVLTF.

Details on this clonotype: A single base separates this from a much larger clone, so it may be a read error. This CDR3 is CASGRGTSKQPQHF. The CDR3 bases are TGTGCCAGCGGCCGCGGGACTTCAAAACAGCCCCAGCATTTT. The chain employs TRBV2 and TRBJ1-5, with D perhaps TRBD1 (5 bases). The germline CDR1 and CDR2 sequences are SNHLY and FYNNEI. V lost 8 bases and J lost 7, with 18 bases in between. This CDR3 has 14 residues.

The chain links TRBV10-2 to TRBJ2-7; 7 nucleotides align to TRBD1. The CDR3 is 13 residues long. The germline V gene has CDR1 WSHSY and CDR2 SAAADI. V dropped 8 bases and J dropped 3; count of bases not matched to a gene: 7. CDR3 DNA sequence: TGCGCCAGCTTGGGGACAGCTGGCTACGAGCAGTACTTC. It yields the protein CASLGTAGYEQYF.

The chain employs TRBV2 and TRBJ2-2; 11 bases align to TRBD2. Germline V gene data show CDR1 as SNHLY and CDR2 as FYNNEI. The trim removed 5 bases at V and 1 base at J, leaving 9 bases unmatched. The CDR3 has 18 amino acids. CDR3 amino acids: CASSSWLAGGQNTGELFF. Written as DNA, the CDR3 is TGTGCCAGCAGTTCGTGGCTAGCGGGAGGTCAGAACACCGGGGAGCTGTTTTTT. Together with reference TRBV2 and TRBJ2-2, the CDR3 gives the full variable domain: EPEVTQTPSHQVTQMGQEVILRCVPISNHLYFYWYRQILGQKVEFLVSFYNNEISEKSEIFDDQFSVERPDGSNFTLKIRSTKLEDSAMYFCASSSWLAGGQNTGELFFGEGSRLTVL.

This clonotype turned up a few times. The V and J genes are TRBV19 and TRBJ2-3; TRBD2 might be the D (6 bases). This CDR3 spans 15 amino acids. CDR1 and CDR2 from the germline V gene are LNHDA and SQIVND (reference sequence). V was trimmed by 3 bases and J by 4 bases, leaving 14 bases between them. As DNA, the CDR3 is TGTGCCAGTAGTATCCCCCAAGGAGGGGCAGATACGCAGTATTTT. As protein: CASSIPQGGADTQYF.

This clonotype has at least ten counts. V and J are TRBV5-1 and TRBJ1-6; 8 bases are a match to TRBD1. Germline lookup yields CDR1 SGHRS and CDR2 YFSETQ. The V and J ends lost 4 bases and 8 bases, in that order; junction bases with no gene match: 8. The CDR3 runs 15 residues. In DNA, the CDR3 is TGCGCCAGCAGCAAGGACAGGGCCGAGTATTCACCCCTCCACTTT. It specifies CASSKDRAEYSPLHF.

This clonotype was counted a few times. The V gene is TRBV11-2, the J gene TRBJ2-7; a weak D match, TRBD2 (5 bases). The J call is uncertain, as TRBJ2-1 better fits the DNA end. This CDR3 comprises 13 residues. Germline V gives CDR1 SGHAT, CDR2 FQNNGV. In DNA form, the CDR3 reads TGTGCCAGCAGCTTAGGGCGGGTTAACGAGCAGTTCTTC. Residues: CASSLGRVNEQFF.

Only one count was recorded for this clonotype. The CDR3 DNA reads as TGTGCCAGCAGCTTGGTGATACAACCTAGCACAGATACGCAGTATTTT. Residues: CASSLVIQPSTDTQYF. The rearrangement joins TRBV7-3 to TRBJ2-3, with D uncertain. V was trimmed by 3 bases and J by 0 bases, leaving 13 bases between them. The CDR3 consists of 16 residues. Germline V gene data show CDR1 as SGHTA and CDR2 as FQGTGA. Complete variable domain (other parts from reference TRBV7-3 and TRBJ2-3): GAGVSQTPSNKVTEKGKYVELRCDPISGHTALYWYRQSLGQGPEFLIYFQGTGAADDSGLPNDRFFAVRPEGSVSTLKIQRTERGDSAVYLCASSLVIQPSTDTQYFGPGTRLTVL.

Regarding this clonotype: Possible read error: a much larger clone is one base away. The J gene is TRBJ2-2, the V gene TRBV7-2; perhaps TRBD2 as D (5 bases). The CDR3 loop spans 15 amino acids. CDR1 and CDR2 from the germline V gene are SGHTA and FQGNSA. The germline V and J ends were trimmed by 1 base and 1 base, with 7 bases remaining between them. The CDR3: CASSLDAGNTGELFF. CDR3 coding DNA: TGTGCCAGCAGCTTAGATGCGGGGAACACCGGGGAGCTGTTTTTT.

The chain employs TRBV2 and TRBJ2-2, with 8 bases aligning to TRBD1. V shed 4 bases and J 5 bases; nucleotides not matched to a gene: 3. Germline CDR1 and CDR2: SNHLY and FYNNEI. The CDR3 runs 14 residues. CDR3 in amino acids: CASSAGGFTGELFF. CDR3 sequence (DNA): TGTGCCAGCAGTGCAGGGGGCTTTACCGGGGAGCTGTTTTTT.

This clonotype occurred many times. V usage is TRBV7-9 and J usage is TRBJ1-4; 8 bases align to TRBD1. The CDR3 sequence is 15 residues long. Germline CDR1 and CDR2: SEHNR and FQNEAQ (reference sequence). J gave up 7 bases and V 6 bases, and 10 bases lay outside the gene matches. In nucleotides, the CDR3 is TGTGCCAGCAGTGATAACAGGGGGTCTGGTGAAAAACTGTTTTTT. It is translated as CASSDNRGSGEKLFF.

The chain recombines TRBV2 with TRBJ1-5, with D perhaps matching TRBD1 (5 bases). CDR1 and CDR2 from the germline V gene are SNHLY and FYNNEI. V lost 4 bases, J lost 2 bases, and 9 bases lay in between. This CDR3 is 14 amino acids long. CDR3 coding DNA: TGTGCCAGCAGTGTTCCCAGGGGCAATCAGCCCCAGCATTTT. Encoded protein: CASSVPRGNQPQHF.

This clonotype was picked up a small number of times. The chain is built from TRBV2 and TRBJ1-1; D unclear. CDR1 SNHLY and CDR2 FYNNEI come from the germline V gene. The CDR3 extends over 16 amino acids. Trimming removed 5 bases from V and 1 base from J, with 17 bases in between. The CDR3 loop is CASSPYDPGRNTEAFF. The CDR3 DNA is TGTGCCAGCAGTCCGTACGACCCTGGGAGGAACACTGAAGCTTTCTTT. The full variable domain, completed using reference TRBV2 and TRBJ1-1, is EPEVTQTPSHQVTQMGQEVILRCVPISNHLYFYWYRQILGQKVEFLVSFYNNEISEKSEIFDDQFSVERPDGSNFTLKIRSTKLEDSAMYFCASSPYDPGRNTEAFFGQGTRLTVV.

This clonotype was detected ten times or more. The chain joins TRBV6-5 to TRBJ1-2; the D gene is possibly TRBD1 (5 bases). Germline V gene sequence: CDR1 MNHEY, CDR2 SVGAGI. The CDR3 runs 14 residues. Trimming cost V 7 bases and J 3 bases, with 15 bases left between them. CDR3 protein: CASTQSQGYYGYTF. In nucleotides, the CDR3 is TGTGCCAGCACGCAATCGCAGGGATACTATGGCTACACCTTC.

This clonotype was counted at least ten times. The chain is built from TRBV10-2 and TRBJ1-3; D gene uncertain. The CDR3 length is 15 residues. The germline CDR1 and CDR2 sequences are WSHSY and SAAADI. Trimming stripped 2 bases from V and 0 bases from J, with 8 bases between. This CDR3 reads CASSEVLSSGNTIYF. The DNA for the CDR3 is TGCGCCAGCAGTGAGGTCCTCAGCTCTGGAAACACCATATATTTT.